This TCR beta chain originates from a study of response to subunit inactivated influenza vaccine. TCRdb itself ran the RT-PCR reads through MiXCR, one entry per CDR3 protein. The repertoire consists of 500,000 to 600,000 distinct CDR3 sequences, with approximately 14% occurring once and the leading ten covering over 8.5%. Study outcomes and limitations: It was the authors' suggestion that each seasonal influenza vaccination recruits few new T cells.

On this clonotype: Its target is unknown.

This sample comprised PBMCs from blood, obtained 11 to 12 days after vaccination. The TCR originated in a man aged 50 to 59 who received an inactivated influenza vaccine.

CDR3 sequence: CAWNSRRTEAFF. The CDR3 DNA reads as TGTGCCTGGAATTCGCGGCGGACTGAAGCTTTCTTT. The chain uses TRBV30 and TRBJ1-1; D ambiguous. V shed 4 bases and J shed 5 bases, with 11 bases lying between them. CDR1 and CDR2 from the germline V gene are GTSNPN and SVGIG (reference sequence). The CDR3 covers 12 residues.